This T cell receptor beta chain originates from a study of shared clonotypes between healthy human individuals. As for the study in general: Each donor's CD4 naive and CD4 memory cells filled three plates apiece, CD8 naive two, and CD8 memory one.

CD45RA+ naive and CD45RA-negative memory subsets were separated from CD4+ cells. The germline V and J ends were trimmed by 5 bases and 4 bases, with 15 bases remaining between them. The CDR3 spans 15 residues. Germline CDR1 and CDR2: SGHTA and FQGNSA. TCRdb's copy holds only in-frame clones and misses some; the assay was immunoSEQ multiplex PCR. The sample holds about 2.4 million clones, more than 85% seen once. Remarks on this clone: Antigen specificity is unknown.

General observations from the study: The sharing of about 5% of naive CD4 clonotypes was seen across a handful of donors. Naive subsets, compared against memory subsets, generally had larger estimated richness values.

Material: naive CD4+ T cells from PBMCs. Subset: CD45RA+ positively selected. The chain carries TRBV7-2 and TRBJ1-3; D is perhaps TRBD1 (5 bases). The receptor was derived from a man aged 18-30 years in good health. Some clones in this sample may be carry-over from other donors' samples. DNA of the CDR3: TGTGCCAGCAGCCGGACCGGGACCGAGGGAAACACCATATATTTT. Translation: CASSRTGTEGNTIYF. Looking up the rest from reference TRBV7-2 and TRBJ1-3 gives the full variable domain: GAGVSQSPSNKVTEKGKDVELRCDPISGHTALYWYRQSLGQGLEFLIYFQGNSAPDKSGLPSDRFSAERTGGSVSTLTIQRTQQEDSAVYLCASSRTGTEGNTIYFGEGSWLTVV.